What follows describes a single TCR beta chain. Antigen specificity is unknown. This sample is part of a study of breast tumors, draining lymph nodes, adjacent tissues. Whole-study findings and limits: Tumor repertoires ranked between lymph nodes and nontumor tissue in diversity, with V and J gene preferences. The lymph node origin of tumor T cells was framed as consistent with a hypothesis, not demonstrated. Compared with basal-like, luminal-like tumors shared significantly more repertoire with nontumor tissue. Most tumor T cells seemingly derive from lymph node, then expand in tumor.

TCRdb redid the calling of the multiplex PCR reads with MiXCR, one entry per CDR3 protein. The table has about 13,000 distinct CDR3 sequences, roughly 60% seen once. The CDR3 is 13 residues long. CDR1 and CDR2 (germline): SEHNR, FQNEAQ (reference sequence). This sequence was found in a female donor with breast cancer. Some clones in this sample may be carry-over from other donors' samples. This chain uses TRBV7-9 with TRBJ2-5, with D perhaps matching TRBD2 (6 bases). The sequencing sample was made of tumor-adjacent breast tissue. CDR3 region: CAIQAGLGETQYF. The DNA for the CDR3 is TGTGCTATCCAGGCGGGGTTAGGGGAGACCCAGTACTTC.